The clone carrying this TCR beta chain came up many times. Its antigen is as yet unknown. It was uncontrolled infection, other autoimmune disease, pregnancy or lactation that excluded patients. Each diagnosis drew on symptoms, thyroxine, TRAb, thyroid ultrasound and orbital computed tomography findings. The record originates from a study of T cells in Graves' hyperthyroidism and ophthalmopathy. Study conclusions and caveats: In validation, the model predicted ophthalmopathy. These predictions came a median approximately six months before onset. Blood also contained most expanded thyroid clonotypes above 0.001.

Trimming shortened V by 5 bases and J by 2 bases, and 15 bases separated the two germline ends. The CDR3 covers 15 residues. Amplified TCR beta CDR3 regions came from RNA transcripts. In the first-round RT-PCR of the TCR CDR3, the HTBI primer set was used. TCRdb reprocessed the multiplex PCR reads with MiXCR, giving one entry per CDR3 protein. The data contain hundreds of thousands of distinct CDR3 sequences, approximately 22% of them seen just once; the ten biggest clones take up approximately 49%. The chain carries TRBV12-3 or TRBV12-4 and TRBJ1-2, with a weak D call TRBD1 (5 bases). The receptor was isolated from a woman in her seventies with Graves' ophthalmopathy. The specimen was blood. The CDR3 loop reads CASSRYRGSNYGYTF. The CDR3 DNA reads TGTGCCAGCAGTCGTTATCGGGGCAGCAACTATGGCTACACCTTC.